The rows below give T cell receptor beta chains drawn from one sample of a study of blood T cell repertoires in COVID-19. TCRdb's copy holds only in-frame clones and misses some; the assay was immunoSEQ multiplex PCR. There are some 150,000 clones in the sample; 84% occur only once, and more than 5.5% lies in the top ten. Sequenced input: peripheral blood. These receptors were obtained from a woman aged 45-65 years in a cohort sampled during active or convalescent COVID-19. The CDR3 runs from the conserved cysteine through the conserved F or W. A D gene is named only where the DNA matches it firmly. Clone size is stated in some rows and not others, as once, few, many or a class when expanded.

J | size | D | V | DNA | CDR3
TRBJ1-2 | NA | NA | TRBV4-1 | TGCGCCAGCAGCCAAGGAGGAAGAGCTAACTATGGCTACACCTTC | CASSQGGRANYGYTF
TRBJ2-2 | NA | NA | TRBV6-5 | TGTGCCAGCACCCCGGGGGGCCGCCCCGGGGAGCTGTTTTTT | CASTPGGRPGELFF
TRBJ1-2 | NA | NA | TRBV2 | TGTGCCAGCAATCCAAGGGGATCTGGGAACTATGGCTACACCTTC | CASNPRGSGNYGYTF
TRBJ2-2 | few | TRBD2 | TRBV10-3 | TGTGCCATCAGTGAGTCGGGTAGCGGGGACAACACCGGGGAGCTGTTTTTT | CAISESGSGDNTGELFF
TRBJ2-7 | NA | NA | TRBV9 | TGTGCCAGCAGCGTAGCGGCGAACGCTGTCAGGACCTACGAGCAGTACTTC | CASSVAANAVRTYEQYF
TRBJ1-1 | NA | NA | TRBV30 | TGTACGGGGTTGGGCACTGAAGCTTTCTTT | CTGLGTEAFF
TRBJ1-2 | NA | NA | TRBV6-5 | TGTGCCAGCAGACCGCGGGCAGGGGTCAACTATGGCTACACCTTC | CASRPRAGVNYGYTF
TRBJ1-2 | once | NA | TRBV20-1 | TGCAGTGCTAGTAGGGGACTCGATAACTATGGCTACACCTTC | CSASRGLDNYGYTF
TRBJ2-5 | NA | NA | TRBV5-1 | TGCGCCACCCGACGGGACACCCAAGAGACCCAGTACTTC | CATRRDTQETQYF
TRBJ1-1 | NA | TRBD1 | TRBV18 | TGTGCCAGCTCATTCCGGGACAGGGAGACTGAAGCTTTCTTT | CASSFRDRETEAFF
TRBJ2-2 | NA | NA | TRBV2 | TGTGCCAGCAGTGATGGGTTCCAGCGAATGAACACCGGGGAGCTGTTTTTT | CASSDGFQRMNTGELFF
TRBJ2-3 | NA | TRBD2 | TRBV9 | TGTGCCAGCAGCGCAAGACTAGCGGGGGGGTCCGTCGATACGCAGTATTTT | CASSARLAGGSVDTQYF
TRBJ1-2 | NA | NA | TRBV12-3/TRBV12-4 | TGTGCCAGCAGTTTCTTCGAGGGCCATGGCTACACCTTC | CASSFFEGHGYTF
TRBJ2-3 | NA | NA | TRBV7-9 | TGTGCCAGCAGCCGCAGCGGCACAGATACGCAGTATTTT | CASSRSGTDTQYF
TRBJ1-2 | NA | TRBD1 | TRBV3-1/TRBV3-2 | TGTGCCAGCAGCCTCCCGGGACAGGGGTACTCTGGCTACACCTTC | CASSLPGQGYSGYTF
TRBJ2-3 | NA | NA | TRBV7-2 | TGTGCCAGCAGCGGAGGGCCAGATACGCAGTATTTT | CASSGGPDTQYF
TRBJ2-1 | NA | TRBD1 | TRBV10-1 | TGCGTACCAACAGGGGACAACCGGAGGAGAGTCCCAAAAGGTGGGCCCGATAATGAGCAGTTCTTC | CVPTGDNRRRVPKGGPDNEQFF
TRBJ2-5 | NA | TRBD2 | TRBV5-1 | TGCGCCAGCAGCAATAGCGGGGGGAGGGAGACCCAGTACTTC | CASSNSGGRETQYF
TRBJ1-2 | NA | NA | TRBV5-6 | TGTGCCAGCAGCTCGGAGACAGGAAATAACTATGGCTACACCTTC | CASSSETGNNYGYTF
TRBJ1-2 | NA | TRBD1 | TRBV5-4 | TGTGCCAGCAGCTTGGGGACAGGGTTTTTTGGCTACACCTTC | CASSLGTGFFGYTF
TRBJ1-1 | NA | NA | TRBV7-9 | TGTGCCAGCAGCTTAATGGTGGGGAGCACTGAAGCTTTCTTT | CASSLMVGSTEAFF
TRBJ1-2 | NA | NA | TRBV9 | TGTGCCAGCAGCGTAGGGGCCTCCCGGGAGTATGGCTACACCTTC | CASSVGASREYGYTF
TRBJ1-6 | NA | NA | TRBV21-1 | TGTGCCAGCAGCAAAGGTCAGGGGTCACCCCTCCACTTT | CASSKGQGSPLHF
TRBJ1-1 | NA | NA | TRBV11-3 | TGTGCCAGCAGCGCGGGACCGCTCCGTGAAGCTTTCTTT | CASSAGPLREAFF
TRBJ2-7 | NA | TRBD1 | TRBV29-1 | TGCAGCGTTGGGGGGACAGATTGGGCCTACGAGCAGTACTTC | CSVGGTDWAYEQYF
TRBJ2-3 | NA | TRBD2 | TRBV9 | TGTGCCAGCAGCGCACGGGGAGGGGATCCTTCAGTCGATACGCAGTATTTT | CASSARGGDPSVDTQYF
TRBJ1-2 | NA | NA | TRBV5-4 | TGTGCCAGCAGCTTGGAGTTACAGACCTATGGCTACACCTTC | CASSLELQTYGYTF
TRBJ1-3 | NA | NA | TRBV27 | TGTGCCAGCAGTTTTGCGGGTGCAGGAAACACCATATATTTT | CASSFAGAGNTIYF
TRBJ1-2 | NA | TRBD1 | TRBV6-2/TRBV6-3 | TGTGCCAGCAGCCCTTCTACAGGGGAGGCTAACTATGGCTACACCTTC | CASSPSTGEANYGYTF
TRBJ1-5 | NA | TRBD1 | TRBV9 | TGTGCCAGCAGCGTAGAGGGACAGAGCAATCAGCCCCAGCATTTT | CASSVEGQSNQPQHF
TRBJ2-2 | NA | TRBD1 | TRBV18 | TGTGCCAGCTCACCTTCACAGGGGGGCACCGGGGAGCTGTTTTTT | CASSPSQGGTGELFF
TRBJ2-5 | NA | TRBD2 | TRBV24-1 | TGTGCCACCTCTAGCGGGGGGCAAGAGACCCAGTACTTC | CATSSGGQETQYF
TRBJ1-6 | NA | TRBD1 | TRBV28 | TGTGCCAGCAGTTTAAAGGGACAGGGGTTCCCTAATTCACCCCTCCACTTT | CASSLKGQGFPNSPLHF
TRBJ2-3 | NA | TRBD1 | TRBV2 | TGTGCCAGCAGAAGGACAGGCGGAGATACGCAGTATTTT | CASRRTGGDTQYF
TRBJ2-5 | NA | TRBD2 | TRBV5-5 | TGTGCCAGCAGCTTGGATCCAGCGGGGGGGCGGTGGGAGACCCAGTACTTC | CASSLDPAGGRWETQYF
TRBJ2-1 | NA | TRBD2 | TRBV9 | TGTGCCAGCAGCTCAGAGGGACGGGGGGTCGATGAGCAGTTCTTC | CASSSEGRGVDEQFF
TRBJ2-1 | NA | TRBD1 | TRBV7-3 | TGTGCCAGCAGCGCGGACAGGGTCAATGAGCAGTTCTTC | CASSADRVNEQFF
TRBJ2-5 | NA | TRBD2 | TRBV5-4 | TGTGCCAGCAGCCGATTGACTAGCGGGGCACAAGAGACCCAGTACTTC | CASSRLTSGAQETQYF
TRBJ2-7 | NA | NA | TRBV5-6 | TGTGCCAGCAGCCTAACGACATATGACCCCTACGAGCAGTACTTC | CASSLTTYDPYEQYF
TRBJ2-1 | NA | TRBD2 | TRBV30 | TGTGCCTGGAGTGTTGAAGCGGGGGGCCTCTCCTACAATGAGCAGTTCTTC | CAWSVEAGGLSYNEQFF
TRBJ2-3 | NA | TRBD2 | TRBV7-9 | TGTGCCAGCAGTTGGACTAGCGGGGGAGGCACAGATACGCAGTATTTT | CASSWTSGGGTDTQYF
TRBJ1-2 | NA | NA | TRBV19 | TGTGCCAGTAGTGCGAGACTCGGGACAACCTACTATGGCTACACCTTC | CASSARLGTTYYGYTF
TRBJ2-6 | NA | TRBD1 | TRBV19 | TGTGCCAGTAGTATTGGACAGGGTCGCTCTGGGGCCAACGTCCTGACTTTC | CASSIGQGRSGANVLTF
TRBJ2-5 | NA | NA | TRBV20-1 | TGCAGTGCTAGTCCGCAGGGGCGGCCAGAGACCCAGTACTTC | CSASPQGRPETQYF
TRBJ1-1 | few | NA | TRBV3-1/TRBV3-2 | TGTGCCAGCAGCAAGGCAGGTTCAGGTTACACTGAAGCTTTCTTT | CASSKAGSGYTEAFF
TRBJ1-5 | NA | NA | TRBV4-3 | TGCGCCAGCAGCCAAGACAGGGGTTTCAATCAGCCCCAGCATTTT | CASSQDRGFNQPQHF
TRBJ1-4 | NA | NA | TRBV6-5 | TGTGCCAGCAGTTACACAATCGGGGAAAAACTGTTTTTT | CASSYTIGEKLFF
TRBJ1-2 | NA | NA | TRBV25-1 | TGTGCCATCAGTAGAGGGTGCTACACCTTC | CAISRGCYTF
TRBJ1-3 | NA | TRBD1 | TRBV6-2/TRBV6-3 | TGTGCCAGCAGCCGACAGGGGCAATACTCTGGAAACACCATATATTTT | CASSRQGQYSGNTIYF
TRBJ2-2 | NA | TRBD1 | TRBV6-5 | TGTGCCAGCAGCTGGGACAGGGCGAACACCGGGGAGCTGTTTTTT | CASSWDRANTGELFF
TRBJ1-1 | NA | NA | TRBV19 | TGTGCCAGTAGTATAAAAGGTCAGGGGACTGAAGCTTTCTTT | CASSIKGQGTEAFF
TRBJ2-1 | few | NA | TRBV6-5 | TGTGCCAGCAGTCTGGACGGGGATGAGCAGTTCTTC | CASSLDGDEQFF
TRBJ1-2 | once | NA | TRBV19 | TGTGCCAGTAGTGTGGGCCGGGAACGTGGATCCTATGGCTACACCTTC | CASSVGRERGSYGYTF
TRBJ2-3 | NA | NA | TRBV5-1 | TGCGCCAGCAGCACGTCCGCGGCGGACACAGATACGCAGTATTTT | CASSTSAADTDTQYF
TRBJ1-4 | NA | TRBD1 | TRBV19 | TGTGCCAGTAGTATAGTTCCGGACAGGGATAAGTTGGAACTGTTTTTT | CASSIVPDRDKLELFF